This entry features one TCR beta chain sequence. Germline V gives CDR1 MDHEN, CDR2 SYDVKM. The ends lost 4 bases at V and 6 bases at J; junction bases unmatched: 10. This CDR3 has 15 amino acids. Original methodology: Reference gene primer amplification in the assay estimated nucleated cell counts. Sequencing was performed with immunoSEQ multiplex PCR; in TCRdb, only in-frame clones are kept and a portion is missing. D and trimming come from the DNA, and the V and J calls and clone size come from that table. The sample consists of about 200,000 clones, 78% of them appearing once. The data originate from a study of blood T cell repertoires in COVID-19. Study-wide context: COVID-19 samples collected from the United States, Italy and Spain covered acute and convalescent phases. The analysed material was cDNA or gDNA that came from T cells, B-cell-depleted T cells, or PBMCs.

The TCR sequence derives from a woman older than 75 with active or convalescent COVID-19. Source material: peripheral blood. The chain couples TRBV28 to TRBJ2-7; the match to TRBD1 covers 9 bases. CDR3: CASSSHSGTGSEQYF. Written as DNA, the CDR3 is TGTGCCAGCAGTTCACACTCCGGGACAGGGTCCGAGCAGTACTTC. Supplemented by reference TRBV28 and TRBJ2-7, the full variable domain reads DVKVTQSSRYLVKRTGEKVFLECVQDMDHENMFWYRQDPGLGLRLIYFSYDVKMKEKGDIPEGYSVSREKKERFSLILESASTNQTSMYLCASSSHSGTGSEQYFGPGTRLTVT.